This T cell receptor (beta chain) was recovered during a study of T-cell reconstitution after alpha-beta-depleted transplantation in children. Study-level points and caveats: Several hundred expanded graft clones reportedly were the source of alpha-beta T cells about two months after transplant. Newly produced T cells mostly provided counts and TCRbeta diversity after one year, as hyperexpanded clones declined. The origin of high day-60 TCRbeta diversity in some patients lay in surviving recipient T cells and thymic progenitors.

Regarding this clonotype: Its antigen is not identified.

Unique molecular identifiers were incorporated during preparation of the TCRbeta library. TCRdb fed the PCR reads into MiXCR, producing one record per CDR3 protein. This repertoire shows approximately 47,000 distinct CDR3 sequences, 52% found once; its top ten account for roughly two fifths. Germline-derived CDR1 and CDR2 are SGHAT and FQNNGV. With 5 bases clipped from V and 9 bases from J, the junction kept 23 bases outside the gene matches. The CDR3 runs 19 residues. The clonotype originates from a boy in the first two years of life with SCID, due to receive a stem cell transplant. This specimen was peripheral blood, taken before TCRalphabeta/CD19-depleted stem cell transplant. The chain is built from TRBV11-2 and TRBJ2-5; the match to TRBD2 covers 11 bases. CDR3 coding DNA: TGTGCCAGCAGCAAGTCTCAAGACCTAGCGGGGGGCCTCATTGGTGCCCAGTACTTC. As protein: CASSKSQDLAGGLIGAQYF. Variable domain in full (rest from reference TRBV11-2 and TRBJ2-5): EAGVAQSPRYKIIEKRQSVAFWCNPISGHATLYWYQQILGQGPKLLIQFQNNGVVDDSQLPKDRFSAERLKGVDSTLKIQPAKLEDSAVYLCASSKSQDLAGGLIGAQYFGPGTRLLVL.